This T cell receptor (beta chain) originates from a study of shared clonotypes between healthy human individuals. V gave up 3 bases and J gave up 0 bases; unmatched junction bases: 10. The CDR3 extends over 19 amino acids. The germline V gene encodes CDR1 SGDLS and CDR2 YYNGEE. As for this clone: No antigen is known for it.

Sequencing used immunoSEQ multiplex PCR; TCRdb keeps in-frame clones, though not all of them. Among roughly 500,000 clones, more than 95% were seen once, and the ten largest hold approximately 0.067%. General study findings and limits: In the sorted subsets, rarefaction showed sequencing was incomplete despite large depth.

This clonotype was obtained from a woman in her 30s in good health. The sample taken for sequencing was naive CD4+ T cells sorted from blood. The subset is: CD45RA+ positively selected. The chain joins TRBV9 to TRBJ2-1; 12 bases line up with TRBD2. DNA for the CDR3: TGTGCCAGCAGCGCTAGGACTAGCGGGGCCCCCAGCTCCTACAATGAGCAGTTCTTC. The encoded protein is CASSARTSGAPSSYNEQFF.